These 27 T cell receptor beta chains were sequenced from one sample in a study of OX40 agonist ivuxolimab in advanced cancers. Generated by immunoSEQ multiplex PCR, the TCRdb table keeps only in-frame clones and is missing some. The sample has fewer than 45,000 clones, under 85% seen once. Sequencing was performed on CD4+ or CD8+ T cells sorted from blood, taken in a trial of the OX40 agonist ivuxolimab. The receptor source for this set is an adult with an advanced solid tumor such as melanoma, head and neck, liver or kidney cancer.

This clone occurred a few times. This rearrangement joins TRBV7-9 to TRBJ2-3; TRBD1 aligns across 7 bases. Per germline, CDR1 SEHNR and CDR2 FQNEAQ (reference sequence). V was pared by 1 base and J by 3 bases, with 4 bases of the junction left unmatched. The CDR3 has 15 residues. CDR3 in DNA: TGTGCCAGCAGCTTAGTGACAGGGTTAACAGATACGCAGTATTTT. Protein product: CASSLVTGLTDTQYF. Based on the CDR3 plus reference TRBV7-9 and TRBJ2-3, the full variable domain is DTGVSQNPRHKITKRGQNVTFRCDPISEHNRLYWYRQTLGQGPEFLTYFQNEAQLEKSRLLSDRFSAERPKGSFSTLEIQRTEQGDSAMYLCASSLVTGLTDTQYFGPGTRLTVL.

The CDR3 coding sequence is TGTGCCTGGAGGGGAACAGGGGGTGAAGCTTTCTTT. Encoded protein: CAWRGTGGEAFF. The chain links TRBV30 to TRBJ1-1, with 8 bases fitting TRBD1. With V trimmed by 3 bases and J by 7 bases, 4 bases remained unmatched. CDR1 and CDR2 from the germline V gene are GTSNPN and SVGIG (reference sequence). CDR3 length: 12 amino acids. The entire variable domain, with the rest obtained from reference TRBV30 and TRBJ1-1, is as follows: SQTIHQWPATLVQPVGSPLSLECTVEGTSNPNLYWYRQAAGRGLQLLFYSVGIGQISSEVPQNLSASRPQDRQFILSSKKLLLSDSGFYLCAWRGTGGEAFFGQGTRLTVV.

This chain joins TRBV7-9 and TRBJ2-7; D uncertain. CDR1 is SEHNR and CDR2 is FQNEAQ in the germline V gene (reference sequence). V was cut by 11 bases and J by 6 bases, with 17 bases left in between. This CDR3 is 12 amino acids long. This CDR3 reads CAVPGAFLEQYF. CDR3 nucleotide sequence: TGTGCCGTCCCTGGAGCCTTCCTCGAGCAGTACTTC.

This clone was detected only a few times. V usage is TRBV25-1 and J usage is TRBJ2-7; no firm D call. CDR1 and CDR2 from the germline V gene are MGHDK and SYGVNS. The ends were cut back, 4 bases at V and 4 bases at J, with 17 bases in the middle. This CDR3 comprises 15 residues. The CDR3 protein is CASSATGGILYEQYF. As DNA, the CDR3 is TGTGCCAGCAGTGCGACTGGCGGTATCCTGTACGAGCAGTACTTC.

V usage is TRBV28 and J usage is TRBJ2-5; 7 nucleotides agree with TRBD2. This CDR3 contains 15 residues. The germline V gene has CDR1 MDHEN and CDR2 SYDVKM. V lost 4 bases to trimming and J lost 2 bases; unmatched junction nucleotides: 7. CDR3 amino acids: CASSSPSGEQETQYF. The CDR3 DNA follows: TGTGCCAGCAGTTCCCCTAGCGGAGAACAAGAGACCCAGTACTTC.

The V call is TRBV5-6, the J call TRBJ1-5, with TRBD1 matching over 7 bases. J was trimmed by 10 bases and V by 2 bases; bases with no gene match: 9. Per the germline V gene, CDR1 is SGHDT and CDR2 is YYEEEE. The CDR3 covers 14 residues. CDR3 residues: CASSFGTVAAPQHF. CDR3 bases: TGTGCCAGCAGCTTTGGGACAGTCGCTGCCCCCCAGCATTTT.

This clone is medium-sized by share. This CDR3 is CASSEAGGSTDTQYF. DNA of the CDR3: TGTGCCAGCAGTGAGGCGGGGGGAAGCACAGATACGCAGTATTTT. The chain has TRBV6-4 and TRBJ2-3; 8 nucleotides align to TRBD2. V gave up 3 bases and J gave up 0 bases; unmatched junction bases: 2. The CDR3 runs 15 residues. The germline gives CDR1 MRHNA, CDR2 SNTAGT.

This chain links TRBV18 with TRBJ2-7; 8 bases are a match to TRBD1. CDR1 and CDR2 from the germline V gene are KGHSH and LQKENI. V shed 2 bases, J shed 2 bases, and the junction held 5 bases outside the gene matches. This CDR3 has 15 residues. The CDR3 DNA reads TGTGCCAGCTCACCAAAGACAGGGGCCACCTACGAGCAGTACTTC. Its protein product is CASSPKTGATYEQYF.

The gene calls are TRBV19 and TRBJ1-5; D gene uncertain. This CDR3 has 12 residues. From germline, CDR1 is LNHDA and CDR2 SQIVND (reference sequence). Trimming stripped 7 bases from V and 6 bases from J, with 10 bases between. CDR3 DNA sequence: TGTGCCAGTAAAAGGGTGGGTCAGCCCCAGCATTTT. It specifies CASKRVGQPQHF.

V and J are TRBV28 and TRBJ2-7; TRBD2 matches 11 bases. Germline V gene sequence: CDR1 MDHEN, CDR2 SYDVKM. The CDR3 has 15 residues. Unmatched junction bases numbered 7, after V lost 6 bases and J lost 3 bases. The CDR3 spells CASSRPGLADYEQYF. The CDR3 DNA follows: TGTGCCAGCAGCAGGCCGGGACTAGCGGACTACGAGCAGTACTTC.

The chain uses TRBV2 and TRBJ2-1; D unclear. The ends were cut back, 2 bases at V and 10 bases at J, with 9 bases in the middle. Germline CDR1 reads SNHLY; CDR2 reads FYNNEI. The CDR3 is 12 residues long. CDR3 region: CASSEYPREQFF. CDR3 DNA: TGTGCCAGCAGTGAATACCCGCGGGAGCAGTTCTTC. Drawing the rest from reference TRBV2 and TRBJ2-1, the complete variable domain is EPEVTQTPSHQVTQMGQEVILRCVPISNHLYFYWYRQILGQKVEFLVSFYNNEISEKSEIFDDQFSVERPDGSNFTLKIRSTKLEDSAMYFCASSEYPREQFFGPGTRLTVL.

This rearrangement joins TRBV5-6 to TRBJ2-3; unclear D gene. Germline CDR1 reads SGHDT; CDR2 reads YYEEEE. V shed 0 bases and J shed 4 bases, with 9 bases lying between them. This CDR3 has 14 amino acids. The CDR3 is CASSLGSYADTQYF. The CDR3 DNA is TGTGCCAGCAGCTTGGGGAGCTACGCAGATACGCAGTATTTT. The variable domain in full, completed from reference TRBV5-6 and TRBJ2-3, reads DAGVTQSPTHLIKTRGQQVTLRCSPKSGHDTVSWYQQALGQGPQFIFQYYEEEERQRGNFPDRFSGHQFPNYSSELNVNALLLGDSALYLCASSLGSYADTQYFGPGTRLTVL.

This chain connects TRBV5-6 to TRBJ2-5, with D possibly matching TRBD1 (5 bases). This CDR3 region has 14 residues. The germline gives CDR1 SGHDT, CDR2 YYEEEE. Trimming stripped 0 bases from V and 3 bases from J, with 9 bases between. DNA for the CDR3: TGTGCCAGCAGCTTGGCCGGCAGGGAAGAGACCCAGTACTTC. This gives the protein CASSLAGREETQYF.

The V call is TRBV5-1, the J call TRBJ1-1; a possible D gene is TRBD1 (6 bases). Trimming pared 5 bases from V and 4 bases from J, leaving 15 bases between. This CDR3 contains 14 residues. Germline CDR1 and CDR2: SGHRS and YFSETQ. The CDR3: CASRGPTGITEAFF. Written as DNA, the CDR3 is TGCGCCAGCAGAGGGCCGACAGGCATCACTGAAGCTTTCTTT.

This chain links TRBV19 with TRBJ1-2, with 11 bases fitting TRBD1. This CDR3 contains 13 residues. Trimming at V came to 5 bases and at J to 11 bases, leaving 7 bases not matched to a gene. The germline CDR1 and CDR2 sequences are LNHDA and SQIVND (reference sequence). The CDR3 is CASSEWTGGKYTF. CDR3 nucleotides: TGTGCCAGTAGTGAATGGACAGGGGGCAAATACACCTTC.

The rearrangement uses TRBV28 and TRBJ2-2; D is undetermined. V lost 4 bases, J lost 0 bases, and 12 bases lay in between. The V gene's germline CDR1 is MDHEN and CDR2 SYDVKM. This CDR3 is built from 16 residues. In DNA form, the CDR3 reads TGTGCCAGCAGTTCCATGACTCCGGCGAACACCGGGGAGCTGTTTTTT. It yields the protein CASSSMTPANTGELFF. Full variable domain (missing parts from reference TRBV28 and TRBJ2-2): DVKVTQSSRYLVKRTGEKVFLECVQDMDHENMFWYRQDPGLGLRLIYFSYDVKMKEKGDIPEGYSVSREKKERFSLILESASTNQTSMYLCASSSMTPANTGELFFGEGSRLTVL.

The rearrangement joins TRBV5-4 to TRBJ2-3, with a weak D call TRBD2 (5 bases). The CDR3 runs to 15 residues. Germline CDR1 SGHNT, CDR2 YYREEE (reference sequence). V lost 4 bases to trimming and J lost 0 bases, with 12 bases between them. The CDR3 region is CASSGGSGSTDTQYF. For the CDR3, the DNA is TGTGCCAGCAGCGGAGGCAGCGGTAGCACAGATACGCAGTATTTT. Using reference TRBV5-4 and TRBJ2-3 for the parts outside the CDR3, the full variable domain is ETGVTQSPTHLIKTRGQQVTLRCSSQSGHNTVSWYQQALGQGPQFIFQYYREEENGRGNFPPRFSGLQFPNYSSELNVNALELDDSALYLCASSGGSGSTDTQYFGPGTRLTVL.

This rearrangement joins TRBV9 to TRBJ2-7, with TRBD1 matching 7 bases. CDR3 length: 15 residues. CDR1 and CDR2 (germline): SGDLS, YYNGEE. The V and J ends lost 0 bases and 0 bases, in that order; junction bases with no gene match: 3. CDR3 sequence (DNA): TGTGCCAGCAGCGTAGATACAGGGGCCTCCTACGAGCAGTACTTC. Translated: CASSVDTGASYEQYF.

A single count supports this clone. The V gene is TRBV27, the J gene TRBJ2-3; a weak D match, TRBD2 (6 bases). This CDR3 is built from 13 residues. CDR1 and CDR2 (germline): MNHEY, SMNVEV (reference sequence). Trimming shortened V by 8 bases and J by 2 bases, and 11 bases separated the two germline ends. The CDR3 DNA reads TGTGCCAGCGCCCTAGCGTTCACAGATACGCAGTATTTT. This codes for CASALAFTDTQYF.

The rearrangement joins TRBV19 to TRBJ2-1; D tentatively reads TRBD1 or TRBD2 (5 bases each). Germline V gene data show CDR1 as LNHDA and CDR2 as SQIVND (reference sequence). The CDR3 consists of 14 residues. V lost 5 bases and J lost 6, with 14 bases in between. The DNA for the CDR3 is TGTGCCAGTAGTTGGGGGAATAAGGCCAATGAGCAGTTCTTC. Translating gives CASSWGNKANEQFF.

The CDR3, as DNA: TGTGCCAGCAGCCCGACTGGGCGTTCCGGGACAGGGTCCTGGGGGAAGACGGACGAGCAGTACTTC. This sequence encodes CASSPTGRSGTGSWGKTDEQYF. The rearrangement joins TRBV12-1 to TRBJ2-7; the D segment call TRBD1 is taken from the table without a DNA check. TRBV12-1 is deemed a pseudogene. CDR3 length equals 22 residues.

The chain carries TRBV10-2 and TRBJ2-1, with D uncertain. V dropped 6 bases and J dropped 8 bases, with 11 bases sitting between them. CDR1 is WSHSY, CDR2 SAAADI, per germline. The CDR3 is 12 amino acids. CDR3: CASRWGTHEQFF. DNA for the CDR3: TGCGCCAGCAGGTGGGGTACCCATGAGCAGTTCTTC.

This chain connects TRBV19 to TRBJ2-2, with D uncertain. Germline CDR1 and CDR2: LNHDA and SQIVND (reference sequence). The ends were cut back, 10 bases at V and 5 bases at J, with 11 bases in the middle. This CDR3 comprises 12 residues. The CDR3 loop is CATPLDTGELFF. CDR3 in DNA: TGTGCCACTCCGCTGGATACCGGGGAGCTGTTTTTT. Full variable domain (remainder filled in from reference TRBV19 and TRBJ2-2): DGGITQSPKYLFRKEGQNVTLSCEQNLNHDAMYWYRQDPGQGLRLIYYSQIVNDFQKGDIAEGYSVSREKKESFPLTVTSAQKNPTAFYLCATPLDTGELFFGEGSRLTVL.

The gene calls are TRBV29-1 and TRBJ2-3; TRBD1 agrees at 7 bases. V gave up 0 bases and J gave up 2 bases; unmatched junction bases: 11. The CDR3 consists of 17 residues. Germline values: CDR1 SQVTM, CDR2 ANQGSEA. For the CDR3, the DNA is TGCAGCGTTGAAGATCCGATCGGGGACAGCTCCACAGATACGCAGTATTTT. This codes for CSVEDPIGDSSTDTQYF.

This chain joins TRBV27 and TRBJ2-1, with D possibly matching TRBD1 (6 bases). The CDR3 consists of 15 residues. V lost 7 bases and J lost 1, with 14 bases in between. Germline V lookup: CDR1 MNHEY, CDR2 SMNVEV (reference sequence). The DNA of the CDR3 is TGTGCCAGCAATACCGGGACACTATCCTACAATGAGCAGTTCTTC. It yields the protein CASNTGTLSYNEQFF.

The chain couples TRBV12-5 to TRBJ1-4; 9 nucleotides line up with TRBD1. Looked up from germline, CDR1 is LGHNT and CDR2 is FRNRAP. This CDR3 region has 16 residues. V shed 4 bases and J 3 bases; nucleotides not matched to a gene: 6. CDR3 protein: CASGWGQGLSNEKLFF. CDR3 sequence (DNA): TGTGCTAGTGGTTGGGGACAGGGTTTATCTAATGAAAAACTGTTTTTT.

This sequence joins TRBV28 and TRBJ1-1, with no clear D. The V end was cut by 3 bases, the J end by 4 bases, with 12 bases between. The germline gives CDR1 MDHEN, CDR2 SYDVKM. The CDR3 is 14 residues long. CDR3 sequence reads: CASSFHSLATEAFF. In DNA, the CDR3 is TGTGCCAGCAGTTTTCACTCTTTGGCCACTGAAGCTTTCTTT.